These T cell receptor beta chains were read from a single sample in a study of T cell responses to AZD1222 COVID-19 vaccine. Using immunoSEQ multiplex PCR, the repertoire was profiled, and TCRdb retains in-frame clones only, with some absent. This sample has 85,000 to 100,000 clones; around 84% occur once, and the top ten carry roughly a tenth. Sequenced here: peripheral blood, sampled on day 0 of AZD1222 vaccination. All receptors derive from an adult in good health. Both conserved end residues are part of each CDR3. The D gene is left open where the match is weak. Rows give clone size only sometimes, using once, few, many, or a class for an expanded clone.

D gene | clone size | CDR3 length | J gene | V gene | CDR3 protein | CDR3 DNA
TRBD2 | - | 16 | TRBJ2-2 | TRBV5-1 | CASSLFASGGTGELFF | TGCGCCAGCAGCTTGTTCGCTAGCGGGGGCACCGGGGAGCTGTTTTTT
- | once | 15 | TRBJ2-4 | TRBV28 | CASSLSQRTKNIQYF | TGTGCCAGCAGTTTATCACAGCGAACCAAAAACATTCAGTACTTC
- | - | 14 | TRBJ2-7 | TRBV3-1/TRBV3-2 | CASSAGRTPYEQYF | TGTGCCAGCAGCGCAGGGAGAACGCCCTACGAGCAGTACTTC
TRBD1 | - | 19 | TRBJ1-3 | TRBV3-1/TRBV3-2 | CASSQDLPTTGISLNTIYF | TGTGCCAGCAGCCAAGATCTTCCGACGACAGGGATCTCCCTAAACACCATATATTTT
- | - | 12 | TRBJ1-2 | TRBV12-3/TRBV12-4 | CASSLVGASYTF | TGTGCCAGCAGTTTAGTTGGGGCGAGCTACACCTTC
- | - | 14 | TRBJ1-2 | TRBV5-5 | CASSFSGARDGYTF | TGTGCCAGCAGCTTTTCGGGGGCGAGGGATGGCTACACCTTC
- | - | 14 | TRBJ2-1 | TRBV30 | CAWSVRRRDNEQFF | TGTGCCTGGAGTGTAAGGCGGCGGGATAATGAGCAGTTCTTC
- | - | 13 | TRBJ1-2 | TRBV5-5 | CASSEDGWYGYTF | TGTGCCAGCAGCGAAGACGGATGGTATGGCTACACCTTC
- | - | 15 | TRBJ2-1 | TRBV18 | CASSPLSSSYNEQFF | TGTGCCAGCTCACCTTTGAGTAGCTCCTACAATGAGCAGTTCTTC
- | - | 14 | TRBJ1-2 | TRBV2 | CASSESRQLYGYTF | TGTGCCAGCAGTGAGAGTCGACAGCTCTATGGCTACACCTTC
- | - | 12 | TRBJ2-7 | TRBV11-2 | CASSLDFYEQYF | TGTGCCAGCAGCTTAGATTTCTACGAGCAGTACTTC
TRBD1 | - | 12 | TRBJ1-4 | TRBV2 | CASRGGSEKLFF | TGTGCCAGCAGAGGGGGCAGTGAAAAACTGTTTTTT
- | - | 15 | TRBJ1-3 | TRBV5-4 | CASTKGLNPGNTIYF | TGTGCCAGCACCAAGGGGTTAAATCCTGGAAACACCATATATTTT
TRBD2 | - | 15 | TRBJ2-5 | TRBV7-2 | CASSPPRGGAETQYF | TGTGCCAGCAGCCCCCCTCGCGGGGGGGCAGAGACCCAGTACTTC
TRBD1 | - | 13 | TRBJ1-1 | TRBV10-3 | CAINQGARNEAFF | TGTGCCATCAATCAGGGGGCGCGGAATGAAGCTTTCTTT
TRBD2 | - | 16 | TRBJ2-1 | TRBV19 | CASSSPGLGTVNEQFF | TGTGCCAGTAGTAGCCCTGGACTAGGAACGGTCAATGAGCAGTTCTTC
TRBD1 | - | 18 | TRBJ2-6 | TRBV7-2 | CASSFRTGGESGANVLTF | TGTGCCAGCAGCTTCCGGACAGGGGGCGAGTCTGGGGCCAACGTCCTGACTTTC
- | - | 12 | TRBJ1-1 | TRBV30 | CAWSVQQLKAFF | TGTGCCTGGAGTGTACAACAGCTGAAGGCTTTCTTT
TRBD1 | - | 18 | TRBJ2-7 | TRBV4-1 | CASSLGQGADSPFYEQYF | TGCGCCAGCAGCCTAGGACAGGGGGCGGATTCCCCATTCTACGAGCAGTACTTC
- | - | 18 | TRBJ1-1 | TRBV10-2 | CASSVTGARTISNTEAFF | TGCGCCAGCAGTGTAACAGGAGCTAGGACTATTTCAAACACTGAAGCTTTCTTT
- | - | 14 | TRBJ1-5 | TRBV19 | CASTALGSNQPQHF | TGTGCCAGTACCGCGCTAGGGAGCAATCAGCCCCAGCATTTT
TRBD1 | - | 15 | TRBJ2-7 | TRBV28 | CASSLSRQGAREQYF | TGTGCCAGCAGTTTATCGCGACAGGGGGCCCGGGAGCAGTACTTC
- | few | 14 | TRBJ1-1 | TRBV6-2/TRBV6-3 | CASSYQALNTEAFF | TGTGCCAGCAGTTATCAGGCTCTGAACACTGAAGCTTTCTTT
- | - | 13 | TRBJ2-1 | TRBV7-2 | CASSLAPLAEQFF | TGTGCCAGCAGCTTAGCTCCCTTGGCTGAGCAGTTCTTC
- | - | 14 | TRBJ2-7 | TRBV7-9 | CASSLAQQGYEQYF | TGTGCCAGCAGCTTAGCCCAACAGGGCTACGAGCAGTACTTC
- | - | 16 | TRBJ1-6 | TRBV18 | CASSLDSASGSSPLHF | TGTGCCAGCTCACTCGATTCGGCCTCGGGGTCTTCACCCCTCCACTTT
- | - | 16 | TRBJ2-1 | TRBV7-2 | CASSLVFGTMSHEQFF | TGTGCCAGCAGCTTAGTATTCGGAACGATGTCCCATGAGCAGTTCTTC
TRBD1 | - | 18 | TRBJ1-5 | TRBV28 | CASSLPRQGTGIDQPQHF | TGTGCCAGCAGTTTACCACGACAGGGGACGGGAATCGATCAGCCCCAGCATTTT
TRBD2 | - | 17 | TRBJ2-7 | TRBV29-1 | CSVSGGLAGGNTYEQYF | TGCAGCGTTTCAGGGGGACTAGCGGGAGGAAATACCTACGAGCAGTACTTC
- | once | 13 | TRBJ1-2 | TRBV4-1 | CASSTRVNYGYTF | TGCGCCAGCAGCACGCGAGTAAACTATGGCTACACCTTC
- | - | 17 | TRBJ1-6 | TRBV12-2 | CASRPRRGSSYNSPLHF | TGTGCAAGTCGCCCCCGTCGGGGGAGCTCCTATAATTCACCCCTCCACTTT
TRBD2 | - | 15 | TRBJ2-7 | TRBV30 | CAWSYSGGTSYEQYF | TGTGCCTGGAGTTACAGCGGGGGGACCTCCTACGAGCAGTACTTC
- | - | 15 | TRBJ2-2 | TRBV28 | CASSFGGAVAGELFF | TGTGCCAGCAGTTTTGGCGGAGCAGTTGCCGGGGAGCTGTTTTTT
- | - | 14 | TRBJ1-1 | TRBV29-1 | CSVERNGAVVEAFF | TGCAGCGTTGAAAGGAACGGGGCAGTGGTTGAAGCTTTCTTT
- | once | 14 | TRBJ2-4 | TRBV5-1 | CASSLWVNANIQYF | TGCGCCAGCAGCTTGTGGGTGAATGCAAACATTCAGTACTTC
TRBD2 | few | 18 | TRBJ2-5 | TRBV7-9 | CASSLANLASGGDETQYF | TGTGCCAGCAGCTTAGCAAATCTGGCTAGCGGGGGGGACGAGACCCAGTACTTC
TRBD2 | once | 19 | TRBJ2-7 | TRBV10-3 | CAISDWTTGTSGTSYEQYF | TGTGCCATCAGTGATTGGACAACCGGGACTAGCGGGACCTCCTACGAGCAGTACTTC
- | - | 15 | TRBJ1-4 | TRBV5-6 | CASSLGDNGGEKLFF | TGTGCCAGCAGCTTGGGGGACAACGGCGGTGAAAAACTGTTTTTT
- | - | 15 | TRBJ1-2 | TRBV7-9 | CASTGGTLPYGGYTF | TGTGCCAGCACCGGAGGTACCCTTCCCTATGGAGGCTACACCTTC
- | - | 14 | TRBJ1-2 | TRBV5-1 | CASSPGGVEGGYTF | TGCGCCAGCAGCCCTGGGGGCGTCGAAGGAGGCTACACCTTC
- | - | 17 | TRBJ1-1 | TRBV23-1 | CASSQSAAALMNTEAFF | TGCGCCAGCAGTCAATCCGCTGCAGCCTTAATGAACACTGAAGCTTTCTTT
TRBD1 | - | 15 | TRBJ2-2 | TRBV19 | CASRGTGGNTGELFF | TGTGCCAGTAGGGGGACAGGGGGTAACACCGGGGAGCTGTTTTTT